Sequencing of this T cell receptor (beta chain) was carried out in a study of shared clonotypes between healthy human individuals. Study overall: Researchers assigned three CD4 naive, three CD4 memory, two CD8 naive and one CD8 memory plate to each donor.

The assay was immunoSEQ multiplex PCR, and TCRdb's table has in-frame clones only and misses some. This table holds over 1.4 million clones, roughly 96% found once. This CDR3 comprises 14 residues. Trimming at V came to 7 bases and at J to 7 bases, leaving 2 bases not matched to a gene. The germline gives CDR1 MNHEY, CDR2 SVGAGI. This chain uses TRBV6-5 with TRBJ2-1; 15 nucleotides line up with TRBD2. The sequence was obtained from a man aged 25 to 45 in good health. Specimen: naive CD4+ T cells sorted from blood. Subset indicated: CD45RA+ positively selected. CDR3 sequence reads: CASTGTSGRNEQFF. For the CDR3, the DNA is TGTGCCAGCACCGGGACTAGCGGGAGGAATGAGCAGTTCTTC.